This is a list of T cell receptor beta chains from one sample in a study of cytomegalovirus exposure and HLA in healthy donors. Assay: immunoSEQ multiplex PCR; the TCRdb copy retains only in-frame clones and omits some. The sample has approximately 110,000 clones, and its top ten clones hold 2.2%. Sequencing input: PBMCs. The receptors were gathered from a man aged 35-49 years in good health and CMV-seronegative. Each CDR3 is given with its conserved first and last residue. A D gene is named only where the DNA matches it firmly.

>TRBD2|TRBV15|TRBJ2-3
CATSRDRMTGGRGDTQYF
TGTGCCACCAGCAGAGATCGAATGACGGGAGGGCGAGGAGATACGCAGTATTTT
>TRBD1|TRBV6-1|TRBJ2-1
CASCMDRAYNEQFF
TGTGCCAGCTGCATGGACAGGGCTTACAATGAGCAGTTCTTC
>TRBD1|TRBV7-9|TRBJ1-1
CASSPRGLGTEAFF
TGTGCCAGCAGCCCCAGGGGGCTTGGCACTGAAGCTTTCTTT
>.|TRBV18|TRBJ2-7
CASSPPGGGGGEQYF
TGTGCCAGCTCACCCCCTGGCGGGGGCGGCGGCGAGCAGTACTTC
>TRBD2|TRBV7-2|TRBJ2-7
CASSPAGRAGAYEQYF
TGTGCCAGCAGCCCTGCTGGTCGGGCGGGGGCCTACGAGCAGTACTTC
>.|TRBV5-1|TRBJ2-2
CASRVGSILNTGELFF
TGCGCCAGCAGGGTCGGTTCCATCCTTAACACCGGGGAGCTGTTTTTT
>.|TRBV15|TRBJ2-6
CATSSRSSGANVLTF
TGTGCCACCAGCAGTCGCAGCTCTGGGGCCAACGTCCTGACTTTC
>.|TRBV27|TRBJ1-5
CASSSSIYQPQHF
TGTGCCAGCAGTTCGAGCATCTATCAGCCCCAGCATTTT
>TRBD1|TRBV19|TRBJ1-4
CASRKRDRWGEKLFF
TGTGCCAGTAGAAAAAGGGACAGGTGGGGTGAAAAACTGTTTTTT
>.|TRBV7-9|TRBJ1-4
CASSPQTPSAGRELFF
TGTGCCAGCAGCCCCCAGACACCCTCGGCGGGCCGTGAACTGTTTTTT
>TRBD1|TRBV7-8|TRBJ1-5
CASSPDRVNQPQHF
TGTGCCAGCAGCCCGGACAGGGTTAATCAGCCCCAGCATTTT
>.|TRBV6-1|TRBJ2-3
CASKPTGSTDTQYF
TGTGCCAGCAAACCCACGGGAAGCACAGATACGCAGTATTTT
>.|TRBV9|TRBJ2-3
CASSVSAWGLWGTDTQYF
TGTGCCAGCAGCGTCTCTGCATGGGGACTCTGGGGCACAGATACGCAGTATTTT
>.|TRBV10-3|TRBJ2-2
CAISDRGDTGELFF
TGTGCCATCAGTGACAGGGGCGACACCGGGGAGCTGTTTTTT
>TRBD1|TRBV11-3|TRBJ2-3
CASAIGTETSTDTQYF
TGTGCCAGCGCTATAGGGACAGAGACTAGCACAGATACGCAGTATTTT
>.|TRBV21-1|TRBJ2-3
CASSKTSGSPDTQYF
TGTGCCAGCAGCAAAACTAGCGGGAGCCCAGATACGCAGTATTTT
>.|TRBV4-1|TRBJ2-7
CASSQGRDASYEQYF
TGCGCCAGCAGCCAAGGGCGGGACGCGTCCTACGAGCAGTACTTC
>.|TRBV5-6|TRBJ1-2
CASSSNMGSAF
TGTGCCAGCAGCTCGAATATGGGCTCCGCCTTC
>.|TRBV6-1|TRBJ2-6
CASSVGGANVLTF
TGTGCCAGCAGTGTCGGGGGGGCCAACGTCCTGACTTTC
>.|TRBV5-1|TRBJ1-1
CASSQSVTNTEAFF
TGCGCCAGCAGCCAGTCCGTCACGAACACTGAAGCTTTCTTT
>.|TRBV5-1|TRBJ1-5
CASSLEQGRNQPQHF
TGCGCCAGCAGCTTGGAACAGGGAAGGAATCAGCCCCAGCATTTT
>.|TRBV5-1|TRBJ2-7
CASSLNSQGNHEQYF
TGCGCCAGCAGCTTGAACTCACAGGGAAATCACGAGCAGTACTTC
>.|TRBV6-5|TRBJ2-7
CASRTGGQVYEQYF
TGTGCCAGCAGGACCGGGGGGCAGGTCTACGAGCAGTACTTC
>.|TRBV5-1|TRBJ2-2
CASSLETANTGELFF
TGCGCCAGCAGCTTGGAAACGGCGAACACCGGGGAGCTGTTTTTT
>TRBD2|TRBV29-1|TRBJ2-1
CSVEDLSSGSSYNEQFF
TGCAGCGTTGAAGATCTTTCTAGCGGGAGCTCCTACAATGAGCAGTTCTTC
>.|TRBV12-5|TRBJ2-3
CASGFSKPTGTDTQYF
TGTGCTAGTGGTTTCTCAAAACCTACCGGCACAGATACGCAGTATTTT
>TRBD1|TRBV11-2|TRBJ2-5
CASSSSPRTGRRETQYF
TGTGCCAGCAGCTCCAGCCCTCGGACAGGGCGTAGAGAGACCCAGTACTTC
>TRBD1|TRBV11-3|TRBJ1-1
CASSLVRTGTEAFF
TGTGCCAGCAGCTTAGTGCGGACAGGGACTGAAGCTTTCTTT
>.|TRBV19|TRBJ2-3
CASSIGGSTDTQYF
TGTGCCAGTAGTATAGGCGGGAGCACAGATACGCAGTATTTT
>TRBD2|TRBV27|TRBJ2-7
CASSYRVKGGLAAMRRGEQYF
TGTGCCAGCAGTTACAGGGTTAAGGGGGGACTAGCGGCCATGAGACGCGGCGAGCAGTACTTC
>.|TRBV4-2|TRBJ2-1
CASSYRGTTAYNEQFF
TGTGCCAGCAGCTACAGGGGGACTACCGCCTACAATGAGCAGTTCTTC
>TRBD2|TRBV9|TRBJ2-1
CASTRTSGTFSYNEQFF
TGTGCCAGCACCCGGACTAGCGGGACGTTCTCCTACAATGAGCAGTTCTTC
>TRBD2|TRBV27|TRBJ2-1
CASSLETSHNEQFF
TGTGCCAGCAGTTTGGAGACTAGCCACAATGAGCAGTTCTTC